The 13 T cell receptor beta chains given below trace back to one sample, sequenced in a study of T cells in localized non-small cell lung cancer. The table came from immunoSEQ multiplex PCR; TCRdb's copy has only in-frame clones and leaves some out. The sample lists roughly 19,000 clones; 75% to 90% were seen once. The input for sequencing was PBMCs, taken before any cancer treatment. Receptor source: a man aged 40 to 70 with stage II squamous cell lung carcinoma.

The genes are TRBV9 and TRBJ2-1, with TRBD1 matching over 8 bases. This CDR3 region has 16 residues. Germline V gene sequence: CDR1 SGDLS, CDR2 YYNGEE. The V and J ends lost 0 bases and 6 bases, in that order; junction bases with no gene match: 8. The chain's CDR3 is CASSVGGRGLSNEQFF. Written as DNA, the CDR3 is TGTGCCAGCAGCGTAGGTGGCAGGGGGCTATCCAATGAGCAGTTCTTC.

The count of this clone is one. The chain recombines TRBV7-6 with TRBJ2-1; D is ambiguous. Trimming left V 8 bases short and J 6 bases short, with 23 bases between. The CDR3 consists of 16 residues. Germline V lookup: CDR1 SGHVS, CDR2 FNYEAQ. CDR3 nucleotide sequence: TGTGCCAGCTCCATATCCACAAAGACCAGCAGCAATGAGCAGTTCTTC. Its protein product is CASSISTKTSSNEQFF.

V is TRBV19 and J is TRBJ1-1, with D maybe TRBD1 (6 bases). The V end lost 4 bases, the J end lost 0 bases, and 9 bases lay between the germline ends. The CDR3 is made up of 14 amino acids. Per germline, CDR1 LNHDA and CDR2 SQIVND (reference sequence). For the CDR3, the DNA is TGTGCCAGTAGTAAGGGACATTTGAACACTGAAGCTTTCTTT. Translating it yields CASSKGHLNTEAFF.

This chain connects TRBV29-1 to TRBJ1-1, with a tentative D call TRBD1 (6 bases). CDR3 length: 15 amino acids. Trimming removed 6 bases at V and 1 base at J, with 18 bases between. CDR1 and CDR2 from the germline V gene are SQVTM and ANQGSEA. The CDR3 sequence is CSVVTWGASNTEAFF. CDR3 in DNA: TGCAGCGTCGTCACATGGGGGGCATCGAACACTGAAGCTTTCTTT.

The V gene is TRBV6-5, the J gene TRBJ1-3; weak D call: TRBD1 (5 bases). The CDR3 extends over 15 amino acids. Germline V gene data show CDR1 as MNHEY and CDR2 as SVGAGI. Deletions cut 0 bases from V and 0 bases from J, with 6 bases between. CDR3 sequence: CASSYSQGSGNTIYF. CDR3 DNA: TGTGCCAGCAGTTACTCGCAGGGCTCTGGAAACACCATATATTTT.

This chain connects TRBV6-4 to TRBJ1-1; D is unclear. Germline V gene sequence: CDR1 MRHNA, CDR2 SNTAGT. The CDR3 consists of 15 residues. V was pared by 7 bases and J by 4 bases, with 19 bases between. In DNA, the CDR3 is TGTGCCAGCACTCACGGGGTGGGCTTTGGCACTGAAGCTTTCTTT. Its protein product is CASTHGVGFGTEAFF.

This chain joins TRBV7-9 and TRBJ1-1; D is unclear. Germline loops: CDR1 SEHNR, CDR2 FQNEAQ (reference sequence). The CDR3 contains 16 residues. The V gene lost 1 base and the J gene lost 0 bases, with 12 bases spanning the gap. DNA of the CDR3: TGTGCCAGCAGCTTAGTGGTGGACCCTATGAACACTGAAGCTTTCTTT. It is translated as CASSLVVDPMNTEAFF.

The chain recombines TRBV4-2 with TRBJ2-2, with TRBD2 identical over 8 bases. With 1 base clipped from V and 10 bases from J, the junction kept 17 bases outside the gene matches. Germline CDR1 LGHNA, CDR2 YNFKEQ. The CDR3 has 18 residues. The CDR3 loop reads CASSQVEWGGGSSKELFF. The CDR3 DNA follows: TGTGCCAGCAGCCAAGTGGAGTGGGGCGGGGGGTCCTCGAAGGAGCTGTTTTTT.

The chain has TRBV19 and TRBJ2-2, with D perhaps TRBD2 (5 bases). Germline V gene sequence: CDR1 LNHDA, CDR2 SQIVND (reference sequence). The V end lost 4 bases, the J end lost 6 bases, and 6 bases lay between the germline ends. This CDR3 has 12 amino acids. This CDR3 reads CASSKEAGELFF. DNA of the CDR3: TGTGCCAGTAGTAAGGAGGCCGGGGAGCTGTTTTTT. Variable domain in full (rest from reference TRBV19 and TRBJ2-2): DGGITQSPKYLFRKEGQNVTLSCEQNLNHDAMYWYRQDPGQGLRLIYYSQIVNDFQKGDIAEGYSVSREKKESFPLTVTSAQKNPTAFYLCASSKEAGELFFGEGSRLTVL.

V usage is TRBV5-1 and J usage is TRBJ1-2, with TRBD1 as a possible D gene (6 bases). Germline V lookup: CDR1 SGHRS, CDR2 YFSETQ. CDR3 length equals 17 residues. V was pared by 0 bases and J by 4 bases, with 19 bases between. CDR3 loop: CASSLVAGVGESYGYTF. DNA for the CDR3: TGCGCCAGCAGCTTGGTGGCAGGGGTGGGCGAGAGCTATGGCTACACCTTC.

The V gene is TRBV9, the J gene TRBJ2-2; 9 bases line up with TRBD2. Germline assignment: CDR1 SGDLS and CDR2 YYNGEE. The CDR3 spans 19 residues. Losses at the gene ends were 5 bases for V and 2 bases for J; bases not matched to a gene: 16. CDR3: CASRVLGAGGPKNTGELFF. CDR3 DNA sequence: TGTGCCAGCAGAGTATTAGGGGCGGGAGGGCCTAAAAACACCGGGGAGCTGTTTTTT.

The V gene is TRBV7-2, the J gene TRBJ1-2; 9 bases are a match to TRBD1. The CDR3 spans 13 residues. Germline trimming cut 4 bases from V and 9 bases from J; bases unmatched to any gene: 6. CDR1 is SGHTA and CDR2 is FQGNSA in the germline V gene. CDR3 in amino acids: CASSSTGGGSYTF. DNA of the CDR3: TGTGCCAGCAGCTCAACAGGGGGCGGGAGCTACACCTTC.

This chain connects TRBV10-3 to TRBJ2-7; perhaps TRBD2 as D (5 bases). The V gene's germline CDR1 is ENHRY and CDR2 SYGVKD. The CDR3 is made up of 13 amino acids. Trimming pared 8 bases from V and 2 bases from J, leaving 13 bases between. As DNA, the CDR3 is TGTGCCATCCGACGGGATTCCACCTACGAGCAGTACTTC. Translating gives CAIRRDSTYEQYF.